This T cell receptor (beta chain) was captured by sequencing in a study of early T cells in non-severe SARS-CoV-2 infection. Turning to the study itself: Bulk RNA isolated from unsorted whole blood underwent sequencing; chains were not paired.

From germline, CDR1 is SNHLY and CDR2 FYNNEI. V was cut by 7 bases and J by 6 bases, with 16 bases left in between. The CDR3 has 15 residues. Broader study findings: VDJdb matching skewed toward anti-spike CD8 responses, missing private and CD4 specificities.

Each single cDNA molecule received a unique molecular identifier. TCRdb re-derived calls from the 5' RACE reads in MiXCR, one entry per CDR3 protein. The table records around 61,000 distinct CDR3 sequences, around 13% of them present only once. This clonotype was observed many times. Antigen specificity is unknown. The sequencing sample was made of whole blood. The chain employs TRBV2 and TRBJ1-6; the D gene is possibly TRBD1 (5 bases). This TCR derives from an adult who was a healthcare worker with PCR-confirmed SARS-CoV-2 infection or an uninfected control (not recorded which). The CDR3 nucleotides read TGTGCCAGCACCCCCCGGGGGGGTTCTAATTCACCCCTCCACTTT. Translating it yields CASTPRGGSNSPLHF.